This T cell receptor (beta chain) was profiled in a study of tumor-infiltrating lymphocytes in primary liver carcinoma. Looking at the study overall: Samples produced roughly 3.5 to 7.5 million productive TCRbeta reads, comparable across tissue types. Study-wide results and limits: Compared with blood, tumor repertoires held significantly more in their top 250 clones.

With a constant-region primer, TCR beta cDNA was made from approximately 520 ng of total RNA. Investigators got TCR beta libraries out of three nested multiplex PCR rounds, done with slightly modified ARM-PCR. The first two PCR rounds used TRBV1-TRBV30 primers with a Cbeta primer, roughly 10 cycles each. Each CDR3 protein is one row after TCRdb ran MiXCR on the multiplex PCR reads. Here the sample spans more than 90,000 distinct CDR3 sequences, about 70% being singletons. This CDR3 region has 14 residues. The junction had 2 bases not matched to a gene; V was cut back by 6 bases and J by 1 base. CDR1 and CDR2 (germline): MNHEY, SVGAGI. Co-extraction of both nucleic acids (RNA and DNA) used about 19-33 mg of unsorted bulk tissue. None of the patients had received treatment, and all had chronic HBV infection. Sampling of each tumor involved five separate regions. This clonotype showed up many times. Its antigen is unknown.

This chain connects TRBV6-5 to TRBJ2-3; 9 positions match TRBD1. The sequenced material came from liver tumor tissue from sampling region 2. This sample's subset: tumor region T2, inferior pole. The sequence came from a woman in her sixties or seventies with primary liver carcinoma and hepatitis B virus infection. The CDR3: CASSRTGGTDTQYF. Written as DNA, the CDR3 is TGTGCCAGCAGCCGGACAGGGGGCACAGATACGCAGTATTTT.